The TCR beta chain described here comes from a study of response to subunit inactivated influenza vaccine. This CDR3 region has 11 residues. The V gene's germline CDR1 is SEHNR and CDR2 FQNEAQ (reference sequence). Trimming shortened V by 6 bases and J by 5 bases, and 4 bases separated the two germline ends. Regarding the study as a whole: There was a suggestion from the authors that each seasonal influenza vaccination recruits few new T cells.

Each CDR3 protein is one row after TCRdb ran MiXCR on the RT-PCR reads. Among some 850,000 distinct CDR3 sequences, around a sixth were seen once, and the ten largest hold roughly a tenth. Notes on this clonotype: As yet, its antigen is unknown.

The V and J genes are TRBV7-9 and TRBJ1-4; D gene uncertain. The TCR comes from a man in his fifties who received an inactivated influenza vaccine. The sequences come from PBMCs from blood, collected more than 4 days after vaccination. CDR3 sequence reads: CASSQNEKLFF. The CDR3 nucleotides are TGTGCCAGCAGTCAGAATGAAAAACTGTTTTTT.